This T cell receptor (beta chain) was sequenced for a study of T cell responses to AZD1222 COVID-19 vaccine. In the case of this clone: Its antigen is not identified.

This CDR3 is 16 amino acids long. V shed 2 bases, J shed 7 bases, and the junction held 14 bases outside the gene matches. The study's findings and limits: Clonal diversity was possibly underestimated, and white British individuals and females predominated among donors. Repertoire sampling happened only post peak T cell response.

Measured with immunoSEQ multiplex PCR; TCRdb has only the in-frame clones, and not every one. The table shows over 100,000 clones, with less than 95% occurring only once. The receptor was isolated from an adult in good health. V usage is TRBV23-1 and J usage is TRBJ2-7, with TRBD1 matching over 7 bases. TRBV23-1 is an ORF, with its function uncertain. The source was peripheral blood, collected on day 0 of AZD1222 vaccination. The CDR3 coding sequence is TGCGCCAGCAGTCAACCCCCGGGACAGCGTAACATAGAGCAGTACTTC. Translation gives CASSQPPGQRNIEQYF.